Listed below are T cell receptor beta chains from one sample, sequenced in a study of blood T cell repertoires in COVID-19. Using immunoSEQ multiplex PCR, the repertoire was profiled, and TCRdb retains in-frame clones only, with some absent. Of 150,000 to 160,000 clones in the sample, more than 80% were seen once. The sequenced material came from peripheral blood. The receptors come from a woman aged 40 to 50 with acute or convalescent COVID-19. CDR3s include the opening cysteine and the closing phenylalanine or tryptophan. A D gene is named only where the DNA matches it firmly. The size entry is marked missing in some rows and otherwise reads once, few, many or a size class.

>TRBJ2-7|TRBV14|TRBD2|NA
TGTGCCAGCAGCCAGTCGGGAGGGTTGGGCTCCTACGAGCAGTACTTC
CASSQSGGLGSYEQYF
>TRBJ1-1|TRBV6-5|NA|NA
TGTGCCAGCAGTTACCCCCCCCCGAGCACTGAAGCTTTCTTT
CASSYPPPSTEAFF
>TRBJ2-7|TRBV19|TRBD2|NA
TGTGCCAGTAGTCCACGTCTAGCGGGGAGCTACGAGCAGTACTTC
CASSPRLAGSYEQYF
>TRBJ2-1|TRBV7-3|TRBD2|NA
TGTGCCAGCAGCTTAAATAGCGGGAGGGACAATGAGCAGTTCTTC
CASSLNSGRDNEQFF
>TRBJ2-3|TRBV28|NA|NA
TGTGCCAGCAGTTTTAGAGATACGCAGTATTTT
CASSFRDTQYF
>TRBJ2-3|TRBV10-2|TRBD2|NA
TGCGCCAGCAGTGATGTCCTTAGCGGGGGGGCGACAGATACGCAGTATTTT
CASSDVLSGGATDTQYF
>TRBJ2-1|TRBV12-3/TRBV12-4|NA|NA
TGTGCCAGCAGTTCGACAGTGCACAATGAGCAGTTCTTC
CASSSTVHNEQFF
>TRBJ2-1|TRBV6-5|TRBD1|NA
TGTGCCAGCAGGGGGACAGATGCCTACAATGAGCAGTTCTTC
CASRGTDAYNEQFF
>TRBJ1-1|TRBV5-4|NA|NA
TGTGCCAGCAGCTTCATAGCTCCCGGCACTGAAGCTTTCTTT
CASSFIAPGTEAFF
>TRBJ2-1|TRBV19|NA|few
TGTGCCAGTCGGGGGACCCCCATCAATGAGCAGTTCTTC
CASRGTPINEQFF
>TRBJ2-4|TRBV2|NA|NA
TGTGCCAGCAGTGAGGAGTTAGCCAAAAACATTCAGTACTTC
CASSEELAKNIQYF
>TRBJ2-4|TRBV21-1|NA|NA
TGTGCCAGCAGCAAGACTAGCGGGATACTAAAAAACATTCAGTACTTC
CASSKTSGILKNIQYF
>TRBJ1-2|TRBV5-1|NA|NA
TGCGCCAGCAGCTTGGGCCAGGGGATAGGCTACACCTTC
CASSLGQGIGYTF
>TRBJ1-5|TRBV27|NA|few
TGTGCCAGCAGTCCGACGGGAGAGGGGCCCCAGCATTTT
CASSPTGEGPQHF
>TRBJ1-4|TRBV19|NA|NA
TGTGGCAGTTTCGCGAATGAAAAACTGTTTTTT
CGSFANEKLFF
>TRBJ2-3|TRBV11-2|TRBD2|NA
TGTGCCAGCAGCTCACCGGGACTAGTATTTTTTGATACGCAGTATTTT
CASSSPGLVFFDTQYF
>TRBJ2-7|TRBV5-5|NA|NA
TGTGCCAGCAGCTTGGAGCGGGCGGACTACGAGCAGTACTTC
CASSLERADYEQYF